The sequence of this TCR beta chain was determined in a study of PD-L1 blockade in urothelial cancer. The overall study: The number of prior chemotherapy regimens per patient was 0 to 3. Researchers looked at the blood 3 weeks (second dose) and 6 weeks after treatment began. Blood yielded a median of about 150,000 T cells per sample.

Losses at the gene ends were 4 bases for V and 4 bases for J; bases not matched to a gene: 8. CDR3 size: 18 residues. The germline V gene has CDR1 SGHNT and CDR2 YYREEE (reference sequence). Time point here: pretreatment peripheral blood. Between 1 and 8 samples per patient were obtained, pretreatment and on-treatment. The assay was immunoSEQ multiplex PCR, and TCRdb's table has in-frame clones only and misses some. The table has 35,000 or so clones, approximately 87% seen once. Material: PBMCs, obtained around atezolizumab (anti-PD-L1) treatment. This clonotype was obtained from a man in his fifties or sixties with urothelial cancer. The J gene is TRBJ2-1, the V gene TRBV5-4, with TRBD2 matching over 16 bases. The CDR3 DNA follows: TGTGCCAGCAGCATATCCGGGACTAGCGGGAGGGCTTACAATGAGCAGTTCTTC. Amino acid sequence: CASSISGTSGRAYNEQFF.